These 20 T cell receptor beta chains originate from one sample sequenced in a study of blood T cell repertoires in COVID-19. The data were produced by immunoSEQ multiplex PCR, yet TCRdb's version contains in-frame clones alone and is incomplete. The data show about 1,700 clones, with around 85% seen just once and 16% held by the top ten. Material for sequencing was peripheral blood. Receptors originate from a man between 65 and 80 years old with active COVID-19.

The chain carries TRBV18 and TRBJ2-5; TRBD2 aligns across 15 bases. Looked up from germline, CDR1 is KGHSH and CDR2 is LQKENI. The J segment lost 1 base and the V segment lost 4 bases, leaving 7 bases of the junction unmatched. This CDR3 comprises 18 residues. In DNA, the CDR3 is TGTGCCAGCTCACTCCCAAGGACTAGCGGGGGGGTCCAAGAGACCCAGTACTTC. Translation: CASSLPRTSGGVQETQYF.

This chain joins TRBV6-5 and TRBJ1-2; D remains ambiguous. Germline CDR1 MNHEY, CDR2 SVGAGI. Trimming left V 2 bases short and J 4 bases short, with 11 bases between. The CDR3 runs 14 residues. CDR3 loop: CASSYRDTFYGYTF. The CDR3 coding sequence is TGTGCCAGCAGTTACCGCGACACGTTCTATGGCTACACCTTC.

This clone was picked up one time. This chain connects TRBV5-1 to TRBJ2-3, with 8 nucleotides matching TRBD1. Trimming took 5 bases from V and 2 from J; bases not matched to a gene: 4. The CDR3 has 14 residues. Germline V gene sequence: CDR1 SGHRS, CDR2 YFSETQ. CDR3: CASRDRANTDTQYF. CDR3 DNA sequence: TGCGCCAGCAGGGACAGGGCCAACACAGATACGCAGTATTTT.

The sample holds one count of this clone. The genes are TRBV7-9 and TRBJ2-1; 12 bases map to TRBD2. J lost 5 bases, V lost 5 bases, and 4 bases had no gene match. The CDR3 contains 15 residues. The V gene's germline CDR1 is SEHNR and CDR2 FQNEAQ (reference sequence). The CDR3 region has the DNA TGTGCCAGCAGCCGGTGGACTAGCGGGAACAATGAGCAGTTCTTC. Translated, it gives CASSRWTSGNNEQFF.

The gene calls are TRBV10-3 and TRBJ2-3, with D possibly TRBD2 on 6 matching bases. In germline, CDR1 is ENHRY, CDR2 SYGVKD. This CDR3 has 13 amino acids. Trimming removed 7 bases at V and 1 base at J, with 9 bases between. The CDR3 reads CAINSGGTDTQYF. The CDR3 nucleotides read TGTGCCATCAATAGCGGAGGCACAGATACGCAGTATTTT.

This chain joins TRBV29-1 and TRBJ2-5; D might be TRBD2 (5 bases). CDR1 is SQVTM, CDR2 ANQGSEA, per germline. The CDR3 runs to 11 residues. Trimming pared 7 bases from V and 3 bases from J, leaving 9 bases between. Here the CDR3 DNA reads TGCAGCGGCCGGGAAGAAGAGACCCAGTACTTC. It specifies CSGREEETQYF.

This sequence joins TRBV27 and TRBJ1-2, with TRBD1 as a possible D gene (6 bases). The CDR3 totals 15 residues. Germline V gives CDR1 MNHEY, CDR2 SMNVEV (reference sequence). Trimming pared 3 bases from V and 2 bases from J, leaving 13 bases between. CDR3 residues: CASSLGTPTNYGYTF. The CDR3 nucleotides are TGTGCCAGCAGTTTGGGGACACCTACCAACTATGGCTACACCTTC.

The chain joins TRBV7-8 to TRBJ2-2, with 9 bases aligning to TRBD2. V trimming: 1 base; J trimming: 5 bases; junction bases outside the gene matches: 5. Germline lookup yields CDR1 SGHVS and CDR2 FQNEAQ. The CDR3 is 16 amino acids. CDR3 sequence (DNA): TGTGCCAGCAGCTTAGGCGGGGGGGCAAGGACCGGGGAGCTGTTTTTT. Protein product: CASSLGGGARTGELFF.

Only one count was recorded for this clone. The chain joins TRBV11-2 to TRBJ2-7; D is uncertain. V gave up 5 bases and J gave up 3 bases, with 2 bases separating them. From germline, CDR1 is SGHAT and CDR2 FQNNGV. CDR3 length: 10 residues. In nucleotides, the CDR3 is TGTGCCAGCAGCCTCTACGAGCAGTACTTC. This encodes CASSLYEQYF.

The V call is TRBV2, the J call TRBJ1-5, with D hard to call. There are 14 residues in the CDR3. Trimming cost V 5 bases and J 1 base, with 9 bases left between them. The germline V gene has CDR1 SNHLY and CDR2 FYNNEI. The CDR3 region is CASSQATSNQPQHF. CDR3 DNA sequence: TGTGCCAGCAGTCAGGCAACCAGCAATCAGCCCCAGCATTTT. Filled out from reference TRBV2 and TRBJ1-5, the complete variable domain reads EPEVTQTPSHQVTQMGQEVILRCVPISNHLYFYWYRQILGQKVEFLVSFYNNEISEKSEIFDDQFSVERPDGSNFTLKIRSTKLEDSAMYFCASSQATSNQPQHFGDGTRLSIL.

V and J are TRBV6-5 and TRBJ1-1; tentative D call: TRBD1 (6 bases). V was pared by 6 bases and J by 1 base, with 12 bases between. CDR1 and CDR2 from the germline V gene are MNHEY and SVGAGI. The CDR3 has 14 residues. CDR3 bases: TGTGCCAGCAGCTCATACAGGGAGAACACTGAAGCTTTCTTT. This gives the protein CASSSYRENTEAFF.

The CDR3 here is CAWSTYRGGGYGYTF. The CDR3 DNA reads as TGTGCCTGGAGTACCTACAGGGGAGGAGGCTATGGCTACACCTTC. The chain combines TRBV30 with TRBJ1-2, with TRBD1 matching 7 bases. Germline CDR1 and CDR2: GTSNPN and SVGIG (reference sequence). J was trimmed by 4 bases and V by 2 bases; bases with no gene match: 10. The CDR3 totals 15 residues.

This clone was detected only a few times. V gene TRBV27 combines with J gene TRBJ2-7; 8 bases align to TRBD2. Germline V gene lookup returns CDR1 MNHEY and CDR2 SMNVEV (reference sequence). V lost 10 bases and J lost 2; bases outside the gene matches: 10. The CDR3 totals 14 residues. This CDR3 reads CATSGTGGPYEQYF. The CDR3 bases are TGTGCCACCTCAGGAACGGGAGGGCCCTACGAGCAGTACTTC.

The chain employs TRBV5-4 and TRBJ2-2, with TRBD1 matching 8 bases. This CDR3 is 15 amino acids long. With V trimmed by 4 bases and J by 6 bases, 8 bases remained unmatched. CDR1 is SGHNT and CDR2 is YYREEE in the germline V gene (reference sequence). CDR3 sequence (DNA): TGTGCCAGCAGCAGTACAGGGGGAAGTTCCGGGGAGCTGTTTTTT. This sequence encodes CASSSTGGSSGELFF.

This chain uses TRBV30 with TRBJ1-2; no reliable D call. Germline CDR1 is GTSNPN and CDR2 is SVGIG (reference sequence). The V and J ends lost 0 bases and 4 bases respectively, with 9 bases between them. This CDR3 comprises 13 residues. Here the CDR3 DNA reads TGTGCCTGGAGTGTGGGCAGTATCTATGGCTACACCTTC. Amino acid sequence: CAWSVGSIYGYTF.

V usage is TRBV7-2 and J usage is TRBJ2-5, with TRBD2 as a possible D gene (5 bases). V gave up 5 bases and J gave up 5 bases, with 15 bases separating them. CDR3 size: 14 residues. CDR1 is SGHTA and CDR2 is FQGNSA in the germline V gene. The DNA of the CDR3 is TGTGCCAGCAGCCTACGGGGTCCGCGGGAGACCCAGTACTTC. Amino acid sequence: CASSLRGPRETQYF.

The sample holds a few counts of this clone. This chain connects TRBV27 to TRBJ2-5; D unclear. V was cut by 5 bases and J by 1 base, with 14 bases left in between. Germline values: CDR1 MNHEY, CDR2 SMNVEV (reference sequence). This CDR3 comprises 15 residues. The CDR3 is CASSPRHPFQETQYF. The CDR3 DNA is TGTGCCAGCAGTCCCAGACATCCATTCCAAGAGACCCAGTACTTC.

This clone has just one count. V and J are TRBV5-1 and TRBJ2-5; a possible D gene is TRBD2 (5 bases). The germline V and J ends were trimmed by 0 bases and 2 bases, with 8 bases remaining between them. Looked up from germline, CDR1 is SGHRS and CDR2 is YFSETQ. This CDR3 spans 14 amino acids. The CDR3 spells CASSLVGGQETQYF. The CDR3 DNA follows: TGCGCCAGCAGCTTGGTTGGAGGTCAAGAGACCCAGTACTTC.

V and J are TRBV7-2 and TRBJ1-2; TRBD1 agrees at 7 bases. The CDR3 covers 15 residues. Germline-derived CDR1 and CDR2 are SGHTA and FQGNSA. Germline trimming cut 3 bases from V and 8 bases from J; bases unmatched to any gene: 12. The CDR3 is CASSFDGAGTVGYTF. The CDR3 region has the DNA TGTGCCAGCAGCTTTGATGGAGCCGGGACAGTAGGCTACACCTTC.

The V and J genes are TRBV14 and TRBJ1-1; D is undetermined. V was clipped by 10 bases and J by 3 bases, with 12 bases between them. In germline, CDR1 is SGHDN, CDR2 FVKESK. This CDR3 has 12 residues. The CDR3 loop is CATSHRHTEAFF. The CDR3 nucleotides read TGTGCCACCTCACATCGCCACACTGAAGCTTTCTTT. The full variable domain, with the rest looked up from reference TRBV14 and TRBJ1-1, is EAGVTQFPSHSVIEKGQTVTLRCDPISGHDNLYWYRRVMGKEIKFLLHFVKESKQDESGMPNNRFLAERTGGTYSTLKVQPAELEDSGVYFCATSHRHTEAFFGQGTRLTVV.